This T cell receptor beta chain was recovered during a study of PD-L1 blockade in urothelial cancer. Assay: immunoSEQ multiplex PCR; the TCRdb copy retains only in-frame clones and omits some. The sample shows tens of thousands of clones, 80% of them seen only once. Germline values: CDR1 LNHDA, CDR2 SQIVND (reference sequence). The CDR3 runs 14 residues. The V gene end was trimmed by 5 bases and the J gene end by 4 bases; junction bases not matched to a gene: 4. Sequencing used PBMCs, obtained around atezolizumab (anti-PD-L1) treatment. The chain couples TRBV19 to TRBJ1-1, with TRBD1 identical over 10 bases. This receptor was obtained from a man in his forties or fifties with urothelial cancer. The CDR3 reads CASSATGGPTEAFF. Written as DNA, the CDR3 is TGTGCCAGTAGTGCGACAGGGGGCCCCACTGAAGCTTTCTTT.